The clone carrying this T cell receptor beta chain was observed a few times. J was trimmed by 5 bases and V by 0 bases; bases with no gene match: 4. The CDR3 consists of 15 residues. Germline CDR1 reads LGHNA; CDR2 reads YNFKEQ. The data belong to a study of blood T cell repertoires in COVID-19. Study-wide context: Sources were T cells, B-cell-depleted T cells, or PBMCs; the material itself was cDNA or gDNA.

Per the original data handling: The authors estimated nucleated cell counts from reference gene primer amplification. The data were produced by immunoSEQ multiplex PCR, yet TCRdb's version contains in-frame clones alone and is incomplete. That table supplies the V and J calls and clone size; D and trimming were determined from the DNA. The sample has roughly 100,000 clones, around 80% seen once. Input material: peripheral blood. The origin of this receptor is an elderly woman with acute or convalescent COVID-19. The V call is TRBV4-2, the J call TRBJ2-1; 7 positions agree with TRBD2. The CDR3 region has the DNA TGTGCCAGCAGCCAAGACAAGCGGGACCACAATGAGCAGTTCTTC. As protein: CASSQDKRDHNEQFF.